The entry that follows covers one T cell receptor (beta chain) sequence. Original processing methods: Estimates of nucleated cell counts were drawn from the amplification of reference gene primers. Generated by immunoSEQ multiplex PCR, the TCRdb table keeps only in-frame clones and is missing some. For V, J and clone size, that table is used; D and trimming come from the DNA. The table records 60,000 to 80,000 clones, roughly 84% of them present only once. The V gene lost 0 bases and the J gene lost 5 bases, with 11 bases spanning the gap. Germline CDR1 reads LGHDT; CDR2 reads YNNKEL (reference sequence). This CDR3 spans 15 amino acids. These data belong to a study of blood T cell repertoires in COVID-19. Overall study: Acute and convalescent COVID-19 specimens originated in the United States, Italy and Spain. PBMCs, B-cell-depleted T cells, or T cells were the source of the cDNA or gDNA that made up the material.

The sequence was collected from a man aged 50 to 60 with active COVID-19. This sequence joins TRBV3-1 (or the pseudogene TRBV3-2) and TRBJ2-4; D possibly corresponds to TRBD2 (5 bases). The sequenced material came from peripheral blood. The CDR3 protein is CASSQDLGLQNIQYF. Here the CDR3 DNA reads TGTGCCAGCAGCCAAGATTTAGGACTTCAAAACATTCAGTACTTC.